The 27 T cell receptor beta chains below all came from one sample that was sequenced in a study of blood T cell repertoires in COVID-19. Only in-frame clones appear in the TCRdb table, and some are missing; sequencing was by immunoSEQ multiplex PCR. Seen here are some 240,000 clones, around 83% observed once, and the top ten hold less than 6%. The sequenced material came from peripheral blood. The source is a woman between 65 and 79 years old with COVID-19, enrolled during active disease.

The chain combines TRBV9 with TRBJ2-3; 8 positions agree with TRBD1. Germline CDR1 is SGDLS and CDR2 is YYNGEE. This CDR3 has 15 residues. Trimming at V came to 3 bases and at J to 2 bases, leaving 5 bases not matched to a gene. The CDR3 sequence: CASSDRQGITDTQYF. CDR3 DNA: TGTGCCAGCAGCGATCGACAGGGGATCACAGATACGCAGTATTTT.

The gene calls are TRBV5-1 and TRBJ1-1; D might be TRBD1 (6 bases). CDR1 and CDR2 (germline): SGHRS, YFSETQ. V shed 3 bases and J shed 1 base, with 7 bases lying between them. This CDR3 contains 13 residues. CDR3 in amino acids: CASSWGQNTEAFF. In DNA, the CDR3 is TGCGCCAGCAGCTGGGGACAGAACACTGAAGCTTTCTTT.

The table lists this clone with a few counts. The chain is built from TRBV4-2 and TRBJ2-2; the D gene is possibly TRBD2 (6 bases). The length of the CDR3 is 18 residues. Between the trimmed V and J ends, which lost 5 bases and 0 bases, there was a span of 19 bases. Germline assignment: CDR1 LGHNA and CDR2 YNFKEQ. The CDR3 region is CASSFPEGGAPNTGELFF. CDR3 bases: TGTGCCAGCAGCTTTCCCGAAGGAGGGGCCCCGAACACCGGGGAGCTGTTTTTT.

The J gene is TRBJ2-7, the V gene TRBV28; possibly TRBD2 for D (6 bases). The CDR3 loop spans 14 amino acids. Trimming shortened V by 3 bases and J by 4 bases, and 13 bases separated the two germline ends. The germline V gene encodes CDR1 MDHEN and CDR2 SYDVKM. The CDR3 region is CASSLGGIVYEQYF. Written as DNA, the CDR3 is TGTGCCAGCAGTTTGGGCGGGATTGTTTACGAGCAGTACTTC. The complete variable domain, with remaining parts taken from reference TRBV28 and TRBJ2-7, reads DVKVTQSSRYLVKRTGEKVFLECVQDMDHENMFWYRQDPGLGLRLIYFSYDVKMKEKGDIPEGYSVSREKKERFSLILESASTNQTSMYLCASSLGGIVYEQYFGPGTRLTVT.

The V call is TRBV18, the J call TRBJ1-6; 9 bases match TRBD1. Losses at the gene ends were 3 bases for V and 12 bases for J; bases not matched to a gene: 9. There are 15 residues in the CDR3. From germline, CDR1 is KGHSH and CDR2 LQKENI. CDR3 nucleotides: TGTGCCAGCTCACCGACGGGACAGGGAGTGGTACCCCTCCACTTT. This sequence encodes CASSPTGQGVVPLHF.

The chain employs TRBV11-2 and TRBJ1-4; D not resolved. The CDR3 contains 15 residues. Germline values: CDR1 SGHAT, CDR2 FQNNGV. V lost 0 bases and J 7 bases, leaving 12 bases between the germline ends. The CDR3 DNA reads TGTGCCAGCAGCTTAGACCACTCCCCAAGTGAAAAACTGTTTTTT. Protein sequence: CASSLDHSPSEKLFF.

The CDR3 DNA reads as TGTGCCAGCTCACCCGGCGGGACTGGAAACACCATATATTTT. Its translation: CASSPGGTGNTIYF. The rearrangement links TRBV18 to TRBJ1-3; no clear D. The CDR3 has 14 amino acids. The V gene lost 3 bases and the J gene lost 2 bases, with 8 bases spanning the gap. Per germline, CDR1 KGHSH and CDR2 LQKENI.

The chain recombines TRBV28 with TRBJ2-1, with TRBD2 identical over 11 bases. The ends lost 6 bases at V and 3 bases at J; junction bases unmatched: 4. Germline CDR1 and CDR2: MDHEN and SYDVKM. The CDR3 runs to 15 residues. The CDR3 region is CASRRGLADYNEQFF. The CDR3 bases are TGTGCCAGCAGGAGGGGACTAGCGGACTACAATGAGCAGTTCTTC.

J is TRBJ1-3 and V is TRBV10-1; TRBD1 matches 7 bases. Germline assignment: CDR1 WNHNN and CDR2 SYGVQD (reference sequence). The CDR3 has 15 amino acids. The trim removed 2 bases at V and 2 bases at J, leaving 3 bases unmatched. DNA of the CDR3: TGCGCCAGCAGTGAGCCGACAGGGCCTGGAAACACCATATATTTT. Translating it yields CASSEPTGPGNTIYF.

The chain recombines TRBV2 with TRBJ1-1, with D possibly being TRBD1 (5 bases). Germline V gene sequence: CDR1 SNHLY, CDR2 FYNNEI. V was clipped by 8 bases and J by 1 base, with 14 bases between them. The length of the CDR3 is 14 residues. For the CDR3, the DNA is TGTGCCAGCCTAGGTCCAGGGCGGAACACTGAAGCTTTCTTT. This gives the protein CASLGPGRNTEAFF.

This sequence joins TRBV24-1 and TRBJ2-3, with D hard to call. Germline-derived CDR1 and CDR2 are KGHDR and SFDVKD. Trimming took off 7 bases at V and 4 bases at J, with 14 bases between the two ends. The CDR3 spans 14 residues. The CDR3 DNA follows: TGTGCCACCAGCCCGGGTTCTGTGGCAGATACGCAGTATTTT. Translating gives CATSPGSVADTQYF.

The CDR3 DNA sequence: TGTGCCAGCAGCCCGCGGACAGGGGGCAACAATGAGCAGTTCTTC. Protein product: CASSPRTGGNNEQFF. The chain combines TRBV3-1 (or the pseudogene TRBV3-2) with TRBJ2-1, with 11 positions matching TRBD1. The germline V gene has CDR1 LGHDT and CDR2 YNNKEL (reference sequence). The CDR3 covers 15 residues. V shed 4 bases, J shed 5 bases, and the junction held 4 bases outside the gene matches.

This chain links TRBV3-1 (or the pseudogene TRBV3-2) with TRBJ1-1; no clear D. CDR1 and CDR2 (germline): LGHDT, YNNKEL (reference sequence). This CDR3 spans 12 amino acids. The V end lost 0 bases, the J end lost 13 bases, and 12 bases lay between the germline ends. CDR3 nucleotides: TGTGCCAGCAGCCAAGAAGGAGGGAATCTTTTCTTT. Its protein product is CASSQEGGNLFF.

The genes are TRBV6-5 and TRBJ2-2, with D perhaps matching TRBD1 (5 bases). V gave up 4 bases and J gave up 5 bases, with 14 bases separating them. Germline values: CDR1 MNHEY, CDR2 SVGAGI. This CDR3 has 15 residues. CDR3: CASSLDSLTTGELFF. Here the CDR3 DNA reads TGTGCCAGCAGTTTAGACAGCCTTACTACCGGGGAGCTGTTTTTT.

V usage is TRBV7-2 and J usage is TRBJ2-5; 9 positions agree with TRBD2. CDR3 length equals 15 residues. Germline assignment: CDR1 SGHTA and CDR2 FQGNSA. V trimming: 1 base; J trimming: 4 bases; junction bases outside the gene matches: 4. CDR3 residues: CASSLGGRAPETQYF. The CDR3 bases are TGTGCCAGCAGCTTAGGCGGGAGGGCCCCAGAGACCCAGTACTTC.

The chain couples TRBV21-1 to TRBJ2-3; the table's D call, TRBD1, has no DNA check behind it. TRBV21-1 is tagged as a pseudogene. The CDR3 sequence is 16 residues long. CDR3 in amino acids: CASSTFWDRNTDTQYF. The CDR3 DNA sequence: TGTGCCAGCAGCACATTTTGGGACAGGAACACAGATACGCAGTATTTT.

The genes are TRBV19 and TRBJ1-6; D uncertain. This CDR3 contains 14 residues. Germline CDR1 is LNHDA and CDR2 is SQIVND (reference sequence). Trimming took 3 bases from V and 5 from J, leaving 8 bases between them. The CDR3 nucleotides read TGTGCCAGTAGTATCCGGAGACATAATTCACCCCTCCACTTT. Encoded protein: CASSIRRHNSPLHF.

The gene calls are TRBV3-1 (or the pseudogene TRBV3-2) and TRBJ2-2; the D gene is possibly TRBD2 (5 bases). The CDR3 totals 14 residues. V shed 9 bases and J shed 4 bases, with 15 bases lying between them. Germline CDR1 and CDR2: LGHDT and YNNKEL (reference sequence). The chain's CDR3 is CASKRSGGTGELFF. The CDR3 DNA reads TGTGCCAGTAAGCGGTCCGGAGGCACCGGGGAGCTGTTTTTT.

The table lists this clone with a count of one. CDR3 region: CASSHDRTYEQYF. In DNA form, the CDR3 reads TGTGCCAGCAGCCACGACAGAACCTACGAGCAGTACTTC. The chain employs TRBV6-6 and TRBJ2-7, with a weak D call TRBD1 (5 bases). The CDR3 is made up of 13 amino acids. The germline V gene has CDR1 MNHNY and CDR2 SVGAGI (reference sequence). Trimming took off 6 bases at V and 2 bases at J, with 11 bases between the two ends.

This clone has a handful of counts. The genes are TRBV27 and TRBJ1-1; 7 nucleotides agree with TRBD1. Germline CDR1 is MNHEY and CDR2 is SMNVEV (reference sequence). The junction had 3 bases not matched to a gene; V was cut back by 4 bases and J by 4 bases. This CDR3 is built from 13 residues. The CDR3 sequence: CASSSRTGTEAFF. The CDR3 coding sequence is TGTGCCAGCAGTTCTAGGACAGGCACTGAAGCTTTCTTT.

The V and J genes are TRBV28 and TRBJ2-1, with TRBD2 matching 7 bases. The CDR3 length is 13 residues. CDR1 and CDR2 (germline): MDHEN, SYDVKM. The V gene end was trimmed by 5 bases and the J gene end by 14 bases; junction bases not matched to a gene: 12. The CDR3 loop is CASSLVGLDVEFF. For the CDR3, the DNA is TGTGCCAGCAGTCTCGTCGGACTAGATGTTGAGTTCTTC.

The rearrangement uses TRBV29-1 and TRBJ1-4; no clear D. This CDR3 has 13 amino acids. CDR1 is SQVTM, CDR2 ANQGSEA, per germline. The germline V and J ends were trimmed by 8 bases and 1 base, with 11 bases remaining between them. The CDR3 region is CSTMRGTNEKLFF. DNA of the CDR3: TGCAGCACCATGCGGGGAACTAATGAAAAACTGTTTTTT.

This clone was observed once. V and J are TRBV12-3 or TRBV12-4 and TRBJ1-2; TRBD1 matches 7 bases. V trimming: 4 bases; J trimming: 8 bases; junction bases outside the gene matches: 4. This CDR3 is built from 12 residues. CDR3 sequence (DNA): TGTGCCAGCAGTTACTGGACAGGAGGCTACACCTTC. Translation gives CASSYWTGGYTF.

This chain connects TRBV6-5 to TRBJ1-2, with a tentative D call TRBD1 (5 bases). V was shortened by 0 bases and J by 4 bases, with 9 bases between the two germline ends. The CDR3 runs 14 residues. Germline V gene data show CDR1 as MNHEY and CDR2 as SVGAGI. CDR3 protein: CASSYSGGVYGYTF. As DNA, the CDR3 is TGTGCCAGCAGTTACTCGGGGGGGGTCTATGGCTACACCTTC.

This chain uses TRBV7-2 with TRBJ2-3; D ambiguous. The CDR3 sequence is 16 residues long. Trimming took off 1 base at V and 4 bases at J, with 15 bases between the two ends. Germline V gene lookup returns CDR1 SGHTA and CDR2 FQGNSA. The CDR3 region is CASSLVASRGPDTQYF. CDR3 in DNA: TGTGCCAGCAGCTTAGTTGCCTCGCGCGGCCCAGATACGCAGTATTTT.

This chain uses TRBV28 with TRBJ2-1; 7 bases agree with TRBD2. The germline gives CDR1 MDHEN, CDR2 SYDVKM. The CDR3 spans 15 residues. The trim removed 5 bases at V and 4 bases at J, leaving 8 bases unmatched. CDR3 residues: CASSPGLESYNEQFF. CDR3 sequence (DNA): TGTGCCAGCAGTCCCGGACTAGAATCTTACAATGAGCAGTTCTTC. Looking up the rest from reference TRBV28 and TRBJ2-1 gives the full variable domain: DVKVTQSSRYLVKRTGEKVFLECVQDMDHENMFWYRQDPGLGLRLIYFSYDVKMKEKGDIPEGYSVSREKKERFSLILESASTNQTSMYLCASSPGLESYNEQFFGPGTRLTVL.

The chain couples TRBV24-1 to TRBJ1-4; D is possibly TRBD1 (5 bases). This CDR3 spans 14 amino acids. Between the trimmed V and J ends, which lost 6 bases and 0 bases, there was a span of 7 bases. Germline lookup yields CDR1 KGHDR and CDR2 SFDVKD. This CDR3 reads CATSQGATNEKLFF. In DNA form, the CDR3 reads TGTGCCACCAGTCAAGGGGCAACTAATGAAAAACTGTTTTTT.